This TCR beta chain was sequenced during a study of cytomegalovirus exposure and HLA in healthy donors. Study results and caveats: CMV antigen specificity was confirmed in vitro for a few CMV-associated chains. Follow-up analysis later connected one missense variant in DCLRE1C with trimming of TCR beta V- and J-genes. Further analysis, carried out later, found HLA-associated TCR beta chains more clonally expanded than equally common other chains.

Trimming removed 0 bases from V and 0 bases from J; junction bases left unmatched: 7. This CDR3 region has 17 residues. Germline CDR1 and CDR2: SGDLS and YYNGEE. Turning to this clone: Its antigen remains unidentified.

The PCR employed 60 Vbeta primers together with 13 Jbeta primers. TCRdb's copy holds only in-frame clones and misses some; the assay was immunoSEQ multiplex PCR. Altogether 130,000 or so clones are present, around 79% being singletons, with the ten largest covering 6% to 8%. This chain uses TRBV9 with TRBJ1-1; 8 nucleotides agree with TRBD1. The TCR sequence derives from a woman aged 40 to 50 in good health and CMV-seronegative. The sample was PBMCs. CDR3 residues: CASSVGTGPGLNTEAFF. CDR3 sequence (DNA): TGTGCCAGCAGCGTAGGGACAGGGCCTGGGCTGAACACTGAAGCTTTCTTT.